These T cell receptor beta chains were read from a single sample in a study of CD8 T cells in ankylosing spondylitis. TCRdb called the 5' RACE reads again in MiXCR, with one record for every CDR3 protein. Of 250,000 to 400,000 distinct CDR3 sequences in the sample, under 14% were seen once. Sequencing used blood, either unsorted or a sorted T cell fraction (not recorded which). These receptors were obtained from a female donor with ankylosing spondylitis or in good health (not recorded which). CDR3s leave out the opening cysteine and the closing phenylalanine or tryptophan. Each record gives: V gene, clone size, CDR3 protein. A row's size may be missing; if present it is once, few, many or a size class.

>TRBV6-5|many
ASSYGGKGVSGELF
>TRBV3-1|few
ASSQVGARNTGELF
>TRBV24-1|NA
ATSAHAGRSYGYT
>TRBV7-6|NA
ASSLVSSGIDNEQF
>TRBV5-1|many
ASSRRTGDGLAF
>TRBV20-1|many
SAHPGPYNSPLH
>TRBV20-1|many
SARDIRGLDEQF
>TRBV5-1|many
ASSLLAGPNTGELF
>TRBV29-1|many
SEKRAGSGNQQF
>TRBV24-1|NA
ATSDPSGRAYTGELF
>TRBV5-1|many
ASSVRDRVGMNTEAF
>TRBV11-2|few
ASSLGLAGSREPYEQY
>TRBV4-2|many
ASSPQWSESYEQY
>TRBV10-3|many
AISGTRNYGYT
>TRBV3-1|few
ASSQGEGLLLYEQY
>TRBV5-1|many
ASSLVGGRAGFGEQF
>TRBV7-3|NA
ASSLVDRGQAGELF
>TRBV20-1|many
SASRPRISYEQY
>TRBV28|many
ASSLSGTGISGELF
>TRBV4-2|many
ASSQNLLAGDTKNIQY
>TRBV2|NA
ASSEDMGSSYNSPLH
>TRBV6-5|many
ASSYSTGQEEQF
>TRBV27|NA
ASSRGGANEKLF
>TRBV20-1|many
STRGTSYNEQF
>TRBV5-8|NA
ASSLGAGAGELF
>TRBV10-3|many
AISESSVAGGAYYYGYT
>TRBV12-3/TRBV12-4|few
ASSLDRKEQY
>TRBV28|many
ASSLQQGNKETQY
>TRBV5-1|many
ASSFSDSSYEQY
>TRBV25-1|few
ASSEGDLAGQF
>TRBV5-6|many
ASSSGTSSL
>TRBV5-1|many
ASSLDVWGNTEAF
>TRBV5-1|many
ASSFRTGNTIY
>TRBV5-1|NA
ASSLEQGGGEQF
>TRBV20-1|many
SAQGPSYEQY
>TRBV5-1|many
ASSLSGGQLGSVNTEAF
>TRBV6-2/TRBV6-3|few
ASSPRRGPPNTGELF